Given below is one T cell receptor (beta chain) in context. Antigen specificity is unknown. This sample was included in a study of CXCR3-negative and CXCR3-positive naive CD8 T cells. Study conclusions and caveats: Naive cells, whether CXCR3-negative or CXCR3-positive, had similar TRBV-TRBJ usage, while memory cells differed. Similar levels of surface CD5 were seen between naive subsets; TCR strength was inferred from TRB CDR3 properties. Diversity in memory CD8+ cells fell much lower than the comparably high levels seen in both naive subsets.

Germline V gives CDR1 LGHNA, CDR2 YSLEER. There are 15 residues in the CDR3. In preparing the TRB cDNA libraries, 5' RACE with UMI labels was used. Using the 5' RACE reads, TCRdb records one entry per CDR3 protein without DNA. The listing records about 130,000 distinct CDR3 sequences. This clonotype was sampled from a human donor in good health. Some clones in this sample may be carry-over from other donors' samples. J is TRBJ2-2 and V is TRBV4-3. The sample taken for sequencing was naive CXCR3- CD8+ T cells from blood. Subset given: CD45RO-CCR7+CD27+CD95- naive CD8+ T cells lacking CXCR3 (TNR3-). CDR3 residues: CASSHTRIGSGELFF.